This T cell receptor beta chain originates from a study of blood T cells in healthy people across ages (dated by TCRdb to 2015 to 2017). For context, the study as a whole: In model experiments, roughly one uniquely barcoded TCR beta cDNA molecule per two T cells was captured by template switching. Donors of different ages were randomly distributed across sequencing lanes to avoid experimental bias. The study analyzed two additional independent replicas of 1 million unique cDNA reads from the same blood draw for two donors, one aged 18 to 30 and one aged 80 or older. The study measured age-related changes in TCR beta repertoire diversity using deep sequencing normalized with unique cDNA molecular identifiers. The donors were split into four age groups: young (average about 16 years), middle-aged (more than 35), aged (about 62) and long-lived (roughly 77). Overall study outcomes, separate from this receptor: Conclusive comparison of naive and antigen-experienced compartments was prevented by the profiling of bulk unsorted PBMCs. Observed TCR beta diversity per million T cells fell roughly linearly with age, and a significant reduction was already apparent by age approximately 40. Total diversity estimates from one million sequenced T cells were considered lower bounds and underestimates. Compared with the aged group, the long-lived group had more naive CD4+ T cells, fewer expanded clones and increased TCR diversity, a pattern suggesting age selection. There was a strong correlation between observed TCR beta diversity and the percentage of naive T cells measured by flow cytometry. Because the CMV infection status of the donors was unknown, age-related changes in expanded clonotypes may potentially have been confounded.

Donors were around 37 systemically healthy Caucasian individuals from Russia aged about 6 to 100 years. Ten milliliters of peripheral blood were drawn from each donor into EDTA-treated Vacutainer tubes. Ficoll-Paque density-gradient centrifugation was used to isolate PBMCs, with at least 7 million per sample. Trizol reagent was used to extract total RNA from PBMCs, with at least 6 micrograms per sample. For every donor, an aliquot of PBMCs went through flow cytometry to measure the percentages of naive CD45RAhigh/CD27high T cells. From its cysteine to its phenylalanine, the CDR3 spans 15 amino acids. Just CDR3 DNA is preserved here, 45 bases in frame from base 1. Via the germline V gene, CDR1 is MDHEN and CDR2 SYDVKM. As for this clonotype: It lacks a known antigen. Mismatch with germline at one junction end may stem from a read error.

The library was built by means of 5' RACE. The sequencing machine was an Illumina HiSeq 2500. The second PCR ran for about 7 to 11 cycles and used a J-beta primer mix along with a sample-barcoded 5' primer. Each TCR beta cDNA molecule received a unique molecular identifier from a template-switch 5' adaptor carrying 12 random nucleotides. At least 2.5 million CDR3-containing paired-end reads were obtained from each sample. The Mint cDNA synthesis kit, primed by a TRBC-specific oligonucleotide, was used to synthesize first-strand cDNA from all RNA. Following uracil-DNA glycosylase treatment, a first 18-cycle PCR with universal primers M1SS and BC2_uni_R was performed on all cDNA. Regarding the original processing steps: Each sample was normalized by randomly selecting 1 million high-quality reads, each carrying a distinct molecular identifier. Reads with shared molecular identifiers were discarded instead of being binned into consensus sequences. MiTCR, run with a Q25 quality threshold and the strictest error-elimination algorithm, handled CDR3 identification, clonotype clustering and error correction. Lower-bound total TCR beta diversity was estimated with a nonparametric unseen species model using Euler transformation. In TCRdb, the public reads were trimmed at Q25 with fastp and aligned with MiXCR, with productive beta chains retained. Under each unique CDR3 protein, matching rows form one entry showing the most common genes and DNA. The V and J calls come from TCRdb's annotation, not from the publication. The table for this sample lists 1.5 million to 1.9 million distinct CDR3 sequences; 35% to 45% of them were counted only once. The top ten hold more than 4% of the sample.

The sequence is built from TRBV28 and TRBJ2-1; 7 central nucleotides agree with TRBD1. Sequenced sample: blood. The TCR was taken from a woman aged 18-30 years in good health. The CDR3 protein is CASSLYTGVENERFF. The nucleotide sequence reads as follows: TGTGCCAGCAGTTTATACACAGGGGTTGAAAATGAGCGGTTCTTC.